This T cell receptor beta chain was recovered during a study of OX40 agonist ivuxolimab in advanced cancers. Study-wide background: Partial responses were achieved by three patients, one with hepatocellular carcinoma and two with cutaneous melanoma.

Sequencing was performed with immunoSEQ multiplex PCR; in TCRdb, only in-frame clones are kept and a portion is missing. The data show roughly 50,000 clones, roughly 86% seen once. This clone was seen once. This receptor was identified in an adult with an advanced solid tumor such as melanoma, head and neck, liver or kidney cancer. The sample consisted of CD4+ or CD8+ T cells sorted from blood, taken in a trial of the OX40 agonist ivuxolimab.

The CDR3 spells CASSLVPQGAGEQYF. In nucleotides, the CDR3 is TGTGCCAGCAGCTTAGTTCCTCAGGGGGCGGGTGAGCAGTACTTC. The genes are TRBV7-2 and TRBJ2-7, with 8 bases identical to TRBD1. The germline gives CDR1 SGHTA, CDR2 FQGNSA. This CDR3 contains 15 residues. V was clipped by 1 base and J by 7 bases; unmatched bases: 9.